The 18 T cell receptor beta chains below were found in one sample sequenced in a study of control samples from healthy donors and cancer patients. Sequencing used immunoSEQ multiplex PCR; TCRdb keeps in-frame clones, though not all of them. The sample has 40,000 to 60,000 clones; 87% are singletons. Sequenced sample: PBMCs. All receptors come from a man aged 60 to 75 with head and neck cancer.

The J gene is TRBJ2-1, the V gene TRBV4-3, with D maybe TRBD1 (6 bases). V was trimmed by 4 bases and J by 3 bases, leaving 19 bases between them. This CDR3 spans 17 amino acids. The germline V gene has CDR1 LGHNA and CDR2 YSLEER. The CDR3 nucleotides read TGCGCCAGCAGCCTATCAAGTGGGGGCGGCAGCTACAATGAGCAGTTCTTC. This encodes CASSLSSGGGSYNEQFF.

Only a few counts were recorded for this clone. V usage is TRBV6-1 and J usage is TRBJ2-3, with TRBD2 identical over 13 bases. CDR1 MNHNS and CDR2 SASEGT come from the germline V gene. The CDR3 has 16 amino acids. Germline trimming cut 4 bases from V and 7 bases from J; bases unmatched to any gene: 8. The CDR3 coding sequence is TGTGCCAGCAGTGGTACTAGCGGGGGGGCCGGATATACGCAGTATTTT. This codes for CASSGTSGGAGYTQYF.

V is TRBV6-5 and J is TRBJ1-1, with 9 bases aligning to TRBD1. V dropped 4 bases and J dropped 9; count of bases not matched to a gene: 9. CDR1 and CDR2 from the germline V gene are MNHEY and SVGAGI. The CDR3 consists of 14 residues. The CDR3 DNA sequence: TGTGCCAGCAGTTCCGGGACAGGGCCGAGTAAAGCTTTCTTT. Translation: CASSSGTGPSKAFF.

The chain recombines TRBV10-3 with TRBJ2-1, with no clear D. This CDR3 has 14 amino acids. Germline assignment: CDR1 ENHRY and CDR2 SYGVKD. Trimming removed 4 bases from V and 0 bases from J, with 7 bases in between. For the CDR3, the DNA is TGTGCCATCAGTGGTAAATCCTCCTACAATGAGCAGTTCTTC. Translation gives CAISGKSSYNEQFF.

The CDR3 DNA sequence: TGTGCCAGCGGGTGGGCGCCGGTAAGACGTGAGACCCAGTACTTC. This gives the protein CASGWAPVRRETQYF. V and J are TRBV6-4 and TRBJ2-5; D uncertain. The V gene's germline CDR1 is MRHNA and CDR2 SNTAGT. V shed 8 bases and J shed 5 bases, with 21 bases lying between them. The CDR3 covers 15 residues.

The V call is TRBV10-3, the J call TRBJ1-5; D gene ambiguous. Trimming took 3 bases from V and 0 from J, leaving 9 bases between them. Germline CDR1 is ENHRY and CDR2 is SYGVKD. The CDR3 is made up of 15 amino acids. DNA of the CDR3: TGTGCCATCAGTGACCCTTCACATAGCAATCAGCCCCAGCATTTT. Translation: CAISDPSHSNQPQHF.

The chain recombines TRBV5-4 with TRBJ2-1, with D unclear. V lost 4 bases and J 8 bases, leaving 19 bases between the germline ends. CDR1 SGHNT and CDR2 YYREEE come from the germline V gene (reference sequence). This CDR3 comprises 15 residues. This CDR3 is CASSPSFNPDDEQFF. In DNA form, the CDR3 reads TGTGCCAGCAGCCCCAGCTTTAACCCGGATGATGAGCAGTTCTTC. Filled out from reference TRBV5-4 and TRBJ2-1, the complete variable domain reads ETGVTQSPTHLIKTRGQQVTLRCSSQSGHNTVSWYQQALGQGPQFIFQYYREEENGRGNFPPRFSGLQFPNYSSELNVNALELDDSALYLCASSPSFNPDDEQFFGPGTRLTVL.

V and J are TRBV19 and TRBJ2-1, with 11 bases that match TRBD2. This CDR3 has 15 amino acids. CDR1 is LNHDA, CDR2 SQIVND, per germline (reference sequence). The trim removed 1 base at V and 9 bases at J, leaving 5 bases unmatched. CDR3 sequence reads: CASSIVAGGPVEQFF. The CDR3 region has the DNA TGTGCCAGTAGTATAGTAGCGGGAGGGCCGGTTGAGCAGTTCTTC.

The chain couples TRBV14 to TRBJ1-1; D unclear. Per germline, CDR1 SGHDN and CDR2 FVKESK. V gave up 0 bases and J gave up 5 bases, with 10 bases separating them. The CDR3 loop spans 14 amino acids. The CDR3 nucleotides read TGTGCCAGCAGCCAAGATAAAGGATGGACTGAAGCTTTCTTT. It is translated as CASSQDKGWTEAFF.

The chain joins TRBV6-6 to TRBJ2-3, with D hard to call. Trimming pared 6 bases from V and 5 bases from J, leaving 12 bases between. The CDR3 contains 13 residues. CDR1 and CDR2 from the germline V gene are MNHNY and SVGAGI (reference sequence). The CDR3 region has the DNA TGTGCCAGCAGCCCATCGTTTGGAGATACGCAGTATTTT. As protein: CASSPSFGDTQYF.

DNA of the CDR3: TGTGCCAGCAGTCCGGGACAGTCACATCAGCCCCAGCATTTT. It encodes CASSPGQSHQPQHF. The chain is built from TRBV28 and TRBJ1-5; 7 bases line up with TRBD1. V lost 5 bases and J lost 5; bases outside the gene matches: 6. The CDR3 length is 14 residues. Germline V gives CDR1 MDHEN, CDR2 SYDVKM.

This clone occurred a few times. V and J are TRBV6-1 and TRBJ2-7; D unresolved. Germline CDR1 is MNHNS and CDR2 is SASEGT. V was pared by 0 bases and J by 9 bases, with 15 bases between. The CDR3 runs to 14 residues. CDR3 residues: CASSEAFLRPGQYF. The DNA of the CDR3 is TGTGCCAGCAGTGAAGCGTTTCTGCGGCCGGGGCAGTACTTC.

The chain employs TRBV5-6 and TRBJ1-1; D is unclear. In germline, CDR1 is SGHDT, CDR2 YYEEEE. V dropped 3 bases and J dropped 6 bases, with 12 bases sitting between them. CDR3 length: 13 residues. This CDR3 reads CASSSLGWAEAFF. The CDR3 DNA follows: TGTGCCAGCAGCTCGCTAGGATGGGCTGAAGCTTTCTTT.

This clone was seen only a few times. V is TRBV5-1 and J is TRBJ1-5; 9 nucleotides align to TRBD1. The germline CDR1 and CDR2 sequences are SGHRS and YFSETQ. Trimming took 4 bases from V and 8 from J; bases not matched to a gene: 10. This CDR3 comprises 15 residues. The CDR3 spells CASSTGTGSFEPQHF. DNA for the CDR3: TGCGCCAGCAGCACAGGGACAGGGTCTTTTGAGCCCCAGCATTTT.

The J gene is TRBJ2-7, the V gene TRBV21-1; the table's TRBD1 call for D was not verified on the DNA. TRBV21-1 is an annotated pseudogene. The CDR3 loop spans 17 amino acids. The CDR3: CASSTGVCGQGKYEQYF. The CDR3 DNA sequence: TGTGCCAGCAGCACTGGAGTATGCGGACAGGGGAAATACGAGCAGTACTTC.

CDR3 coding DNA: TGTGCCACCGGATCTAGCGGGAGGAACACCGGGGAGCTGTTTTTT. Amino acid sequence: CATGSSGRNTGELFF. V usage is TRBV24-1 and J usage is TRBJ2-2; TRBD2 matches 10 bases. The germline gives CDR1 KGHDR, CDR2 SFDVKD. This CDR3 has 15 amino acids. J gave up 1 base and V 9 bases, and 4 bases lay outside the gene matches.

The J gene is TRBJ1-1, the V gene TRBV19; D not certain. The length of the CDR3 is 13 residues. V shed 5 bases and J shed 4 bases, with 11 bases lying between them. The germline CDR1 and CDR2 sequences are LNHDA and SQIVND (reference sequence). CDR3 sequence (DNA): TGTGCCAGTAGTTACTCGGTGGGCACTGAAGCTTTCTTT. It specifies CASSYSVGTEAFF.

V gene TRBV10-3 combines with J gene TRBJ1-2; the D gene is possibly TRBD1 (5 bases). This CDR3 comprises 15 residues. Germline CDR1 reads ENHRY; CDR2 reads SYGVKD. Trimming cost V 3 bases and J 4 bases, with 15 bases left between them. The CDR3: CAISDLQGNSYGYTF. CDR3 bases: TGTGCCATCAGTGACCTCCAGGGAAATAGCTATGGCTACACCTTC.